This T cell receptor beta chain was identified in a study of cytotoxic CD8 clonotypes in ibrutinib-treated CLL. About the research overall: A mean of around 260,000 productive templates and 90,000 or so productive rearrangements was obtained per sample. General observations from the study: At progression, clonality fell back toward baseline after rising at ibrutinib response.

Here immunoSEQ multiplex PCR was the method, and the copy in TCRdb shows in-frame clones only, minus some. The data hold some 50,000 clones, with 55% to 80% observed a single time. With respect to this clone: Antigen specificity is unknown.

Unmatched junction bases numbered 6, after V lost 7 bases and J lost 4 bases. Germline V CDR1 and CDR2: SNHLY, FYNNEI. The CDR3 loop spans 14 amino acids. The sequences come from PBMCs, collected after 12 months of ibrutinib treatment. The chain joins TRBV2 to TRBJ2-2, with 7 bases identical to TRBD2. The receptor was derived from a human donor with chronic lymphocytic leukemia. CDR3 in amino acids: CASTGGVFTGELFF. CDR3 sequence (DNA): TGTGCCAGCACTGGGGGGGTCTTCACCGGGGAGCTGTTTTTT.